These 2 T cell receptor beta chains were all obtained from the same sample, sequenced in a study of spatial heterogeneity in lung cancer. From the 5' RACE reads, TCRdb called clonotypes with MiXCR, one entry per CDR3 protein. The sample lists about 100,000 distinct CDR3 sequences; less than 20% were seen once. Time point given: blood at routine non-recurrence follow-up after resection. The sequences come from PBMCs, collected at follow-up. These receptors were taken from a male donor with early-stage non-small cell lung cancer.

V and J are TRBV19 and TRBJ2-7; perhaps TRBD2 as D (6 bases). With 0 bases removed from V and 2 bases from J, the gap between germline ends came to 11 bases. Looked up from germline, CDR1 is LNHDA and CDR2 is SQIVND (reference sequence). The CDR3 length is 15 residues. The CDR3 spells CASSIDVTGAYEQYF. The CDR3 DNA reads as TGTGCCAGTAGTATAGACGTGACGGGGGCCTACGAGCAGTACTTC.

This clonotype was detected only a few times. V and J are TRBV6-5 and TRBJ2-7, with a possible D match to TRBD2 (5 bases). Trimming took off 7 bases at V and 6 bases at J, with 10 bases between the two ends. The CDR3 runs 11 residues. Germline V gene data show CDR1 as MNHEY and CDR2 as SVGAGI. CDR3 region: CASNEGGEQYF. For the CDR3, the DNA is TGTGCCAGCAATGAGGGCGGCGAGCAGTACTTC.